This T cell receptor (beta chain) is drawn from a study of patients and donors after allogeneic stem cell transplantation. TCRdb re-called the RT-PCR reads with MiXCR, one entry per CDR3 protein. The table has about 160,000 distinct CDR3 sequences, approximately 24% seen once. This sequence was found in a human donor who was either an allogeneic HSCT recipient or a stem cell or donor lymphocyte infusion donor (not recorded which). It is not recorded whose cells these are; they may come from a transplant donor. Sequenced sample: blood, either unsorted or a sorted T cell fraction (not recorded which).

The CDR3 loop reads CASSLQGTYQETQYF. CDR3 nucleotides: TGCGCCAGCAGCTTACAGGGGACCTACCAAGAGACCCAGTACTTC. The V call is TRBV5-1, the J call TRBJ2-5; 7 bases map to TRBD1. Per the germline V gene, CDR1 is SGHRS and CDR2 is YFSETQ. This CDR3 contains 15 residues. V lost 2 bases and J lost 0; bases outside the gene matches: 4.